The 2 T cell receptor beta chains presented below share a single source sample, sequenced in a study of CD8 T cells in ankylosing spondylitis. Study-level findings and limits: A motif of under ten highly homologous TCR beta variants was seen as apparently characteristic of ankylosing spondylitis blood.

These receptors lack a known antigen. In TCRdb, the 5' RACE reads were re-called with MiXCR into one record per CDR3 protein. The sample has some 240,000 distinct CDR3 sequences, around 7.9% seen once. The specimen sequenced was blood, either unsorted or a sorted T cell fraction (not recorded which). The receptor source for this set is a male donor with ankylosing spondylitis.

This clonotype was picked up many times. The chain combines TRBV7-2 with TRBJ1-6; D call uncertain. This CDR3 contains 15 residues. With 1 base removed from V and 10 bases from J, the gap between germline ends came to 14 bases. The germline gives CDR1 SGHTA, CDR2 FQGNSA. This CDR3 reads CASSLGAFGGSPLHF. CDR3 nucleotides: TGTGCCAGCAGCTTAGGGGCCTTTGGTGGATCACCCCTCCACTTT.

This clonotype appeared many times. This chain connects TRBV7-9 to TRBJ1-2, with TRBD1 identical over 7 bases. The V gene end was trimmed by 1 base and the J gene end by 7 bases; junction bases not matched to a gene: 9. CDR1 and CDR2 from the germline V gene are SEHNR and FQNEAQ (reference sequence). CDR3 length equals 15 residues. CDR3 region: CASSLGDRVKSGYTF. CDR3 coding DNA: TGTGCCAGCAGCTTAGGTGACAGGGTGAAGTCTGGCTACACCTTC.